Below are 5 T cell receptor beta chains sequenced from a single sample in a study of regulatory T cells in long-lasting Graves disease. Researchers made TCR beta libraries by using iRepertoire HTBI primers and running Arm-PCR on CDR3 regions. A single record per CDR3 protein comes from TCRdb applying MiXCR to the multiplex PCR reads. This table has under 800,000 distinct CDR3 sequences, around 17% appearing once. The time point is: newly diagnosed GD, antithyroid drugs for less than 3 months. From RNA extracted from PBMCs, the TCR library was made. The same sample was also used in a study of T cells in Graves' hyperthyroidism and ophthalmopathy.

Source: peripheral blood mononuclear cells (PBMCs), taken at new diagnosis, from a patient treated with antithyroid drugs. The receptors derive from a woman in her 30s with Graves disease.

This clonotype was observed a few times. This may be a read error, as it is one base from a much larger clone. The rearrangement links TRBV7-3 to TRBJ1-1; no definite D call. In germline, CDR1 is SGHTA, CDR2 FQGTGA. V lost 2 bases, J lost 1 base, and 5 bases lay in between. This CDR3 has 13 residues. The CDR3 DNA reads as TGTGCCAGCAGCTTATGGTCGAACACTGAAGCTTTCTTT. Translating gives CASSLWSNTEAFF.

In its sample, this clonotype was seen many times. V gene TRBV24-1 combines with J gene TRBJ1-1; D might be TRBD1 (5 bases). V was pared by 9 bases and J by 1 base, with 20 bases between. CDR1 KGHDR and CDR2 SFDVKD come from the germline V gene. The CDR3 spans 16 residues. The CDR3 sequence: CATRPRVWGSNTEAFF. The CDR3 DNA reads TGTGCCACCCGACCCAGGGTGTGGGGGTCGAACACTGAAGCTTTCTTT.

This clonotype has a handful of counts. V is TRBV6-4 and J is TRBJ1-2, with D unresolved. V was trimmed by 2 bases and J by 8 bases, leaving 9 bases between them. CDR3 length equals 12 residues. The germline gives CDR1 MRHNA, CDR2 SNTAGT. This CDR3 reads CASSDDDLGYTF. For the CDR3, the DNA is TGTGCCAGCAGTGACGACGATTTAGGCTACACCTTC.

Many counts were recorded for this clonotype. The V and J genes are TRBV7-2 and TRBJ2-1, with D uncertain. This CDR3 spans 13 amino acids. Trimming left V 5 bases short and J 8 bases short, with 13 bases between. CDR1 and CDR2 from the germline V gene are SGHTA and FQGNSA. CDR3 region: CASSPANLHEQFF. For the CDR3, the DNA is TGTGCCAGCAGCCCCGCTAATTTGCATGAGCAGTTCTTC.

This clonotype occurred many times. One junction end disagrees with the germline gene, perhaps due to a read error. This rearrangement joins TRBV3-1 to TRBJ2-7, with unresolved D. The germline CDR1 and CDR2 sequences are LGHDT and YNNKEL (reference sequence). The CDR3 is made up of 9 amino acids. CDR3: CASSQNSNF. The CDR3, as DNA: TGTGCCAGCAGCCAAAACTCGAACTTC.